One and the same sample provided the 17 T cell receptor beta chains below, sequenced in a study of beta chain features in type 1 diabetes. General observations from the study: All four CD4+ subsets from Type 1 diabetes patients carried moderately but significantly shorter TCRB CDR3s.

The study reverse transcribed the entire isolated RNA, so it sequenced expressed TCRB transcripts. Profiling relied on immunoSEQ multiplex PCR, and the TCRdb table lists in-frame clones only, not all of them. Among a few hundred thousand clones listed, roughly 9.8% were seen once. Which antigens these TCRs recognize remains unknown. Sequenced sample: central memory CD4+ T cells from blood. All receptors derive from a man aged 25 to 45 with type 1 diabetes.

The chain carries TRBV7-9 and TRBJ2-7; weak D call: TRBD2 (5 bases). Deletions cut 5 bases from V and 3 bases from J, with 17 bases between. The V gene's germline CDR1 is SEHNR and CDR2 FQNEAQ (reference sequence). The CDR3 is 15 amino acids. The CDR3: CASSPSKGDFYEQYF. Written as DNA, the CDR3 is TGTGCCAGCAGCCCGTCTAAGGGAGATTTCTACGAGCAGTACTTC.

This sequence joins TRBV28 and TRBJ2-7; TRBD1 matches 7 bases. This CDR3 is 15 amino acids long. CDR1 and CDR2 (germline): MDHEN, SYDVKM. The ends lost 5 bases at V and 6 bases at J; junction bases unmatched: 13. CDR3 sequence reads: CASSRSDRARGEQYF. CDR3 DNA sequence: TGTGCCAGCAGTAGGAGCGACAGGGCCCGTGGCGAGCAGTACTTC. Full variable domain (outside the CDR3, taken from reference TRBV28 and TRBJ2-7): DVKVTQSSRYLVKRTGEKVFLECVQDMDHENMFWYRQDPGLGLRLIYFSYDVKMKEKGDIPEGYSVSREKKERFSLILESASTNQTSMYLCASSRSDRARGEQYFGPGTRLTVT.

This clone was found many times. The gene calls are TRBV19 and TRBJ2-3; 12 bases fit TRBD2. CDR3 length equals 17 residues. J was trimmed by 4 bases and V by 1 base; bases with no gene match: 6. CDR1 LNHDA and CDR2 SQIVND come from the germline V gene (reference sequence). The CDR3 DNA follows: TGTGCCAGTAGTATAGCCGTGACTAGCGGGAGCGCAGATACGCAGTATTTT. Amino acid sequence: CASSIAVTSGSADTQYF.

The table lists this clone with a few counts. V is TRBV6-1 and J is TRBJ2-3; 7 bases match TRBD2. Germline CDR1 is MNHNS and CDR2 is SASEGT. J gave up 2 bases and V 10 bases, and 12 bases lay outside the gene matches. This CDR3 has 15 residues. The CDR3 coding sequence is TGTGCCATCCGCGAGGGAGGGCGTATCACAGATACGCAGTATTTT. It yields the protein CAIREGGRITDTQYF.

This clone has a count of ten or more. The chain uses TRBV7-2 and TRBJ2-7, with D unclear. The V gene lost 7 bases and the J gene lost 0 bases, with 13 bases spanning the gap. The CDR3 loop spans 14 amino acids. The germline V gene encodes CDR1 SGHTA and CDR2 FQGNSA. In DNA, the CDR3 is TGTGCCAGCACCTCAAACATTCACTCCTACGAGCAGTACTTC. Its translation: CASTSNIHSYEQYF.

On this clone itself: This may stem from a read error, because a much larger clone lies one nucleotide away. CDR3 nucleotide sequence: TGTGCCAGCAGGGGCTCTGGAAACACCATATATTTT. Its protein product is CASRGSGNTIYF. J is TRBJ1-3 and V is TRBV6-1, with no clear D. The CDR3 is 12 amino acids. V lost 6 bases to trimming and J lost 0 bases, with 3 bases between them. Germline values: CDR1 MNHNS, CDR2 SASEGT.

This chain joins TRBV9 and TRBJ1-2, with D unresolved. V shed 2 bases and J shed 1 base, with 12 bases lying between them. Germline V CDR1 and CDR2: SGDLS, YYNGEE. The CDR3 has 15 amino acids. CDR3 residues: CASSVAGTNNYGYTF. CDR3 nucleotide sequence: TGTGCCAGCAGCGTTGCAGGAACAAATAACTATGGCTACACCTTC.

The chain carries TRBV5-4 and TRBJ2-3; a weak D match, TRBD2 (5 bases). Looked up from germline, CDR1 is SGHNT and CDR2 is YYREEE (reference sequence). There are 15 residues in the CDR3. Trimming stripped 0 bases from V and 1 base from J, with 9 bases between. CDR3: CASSLEAAGTDTQYF. CDR3 nucleotides: TGTGCCAGCAGCTTGGAGGCAGCGGGCACAGATACGCAGTATTTT.

The sample holds a few counts of this clone. This chain connects TRBV4-2 to TRBJ1-2; maybe TRBD1 (6 bases). Germline V gives CDR1 LGHNA, CDR2 YNFKEQ. The CDR3 has 17 residues. The V end lost 0 bases, the J end lost 1 base, and 15 bases lay between the germline ends. This chain's CDR3 is CASSQEGAGAYNYGYTF. CDR3 DNA sequence: TGTGCCAGCAGCCAAGAGGGGGCGGGGGCGTATAACTATGGCTACACCTTC.

A few counts support this clone. The rearrangement uses TRBV5-1 and TRBJ2-5, with D unresolved. V gave up 4 bases and J gave up 5 bases, with 12 bases separating them. The germline V gene has CDR1 SGHRS and CDR2 YFSETQ. The CDR3 length is 13 residues. The CDR3 loop is CASSPPPWETQYF. For the CDR3, the DNA is TGCGCCAGCAGCCCTCCGCCCTGGGAGACCCAGTACTTC.

There are a few counts of this clone. This chain joins TRBV5-6 and TRBJ2-7, with TRBD1 as a possible D gene (5 bases). There are 13 residues in the CDR3. Trimming pared 2 bases from V and 5 bases from J, leaving 11 bases between. In germline, CDR1 is SGHDT, CDR2 YYEEEE. CDR3 sequence reads: CASSFQGSHEQYF. The CDR3, as DNA: TGTGCCAGCAGCTTTCAGGGCTCTCACGAGCAGTACTTC.

This clone was picked up a small number of times. The rearrangement links TRBV7-9 to TRBJ2-5; D call uncertain. The CDR3 runs 12 residues. V was clipped by 2 bases and J by 11 bases, with 12 bases between them. Germline V gives CDR1 SEHNR, CDR2 FQNEAQ (reference sequence). CDR3 nucleotides: TGTGCCAGCAGCTTACGTGATGGGTTGCAGTACTTC. Translated: CASSLRDGLQYF.

In its sample, this clone was seen many times. The genes are TRBV7-2 and TRBJ1-1, with D perhaps TRBD1 (5 bases). Germline assignment: CDR1 SGHTA and CDR2 FQGNSA. The CDR3 length is 13 residues. The V end was cut by 2 bases, the J end by 3 bases, with 7 bases between. CDR3 loop: CASSLIQDTEAFF. CDR3 sequence (DNA): TGTGCCAGCAGCTTAATACAGGACACTGAAGCTTTCTTT.

Of note for this clone: A read error may explain this, as a much larger clone is one base away. V usage is TRBV4-2 and J usage is TRBJ2-1; D is tentatively TRBD1 or TRBD2 (7 bases each). Germline assignment: CDR1 LGHNA and CDR2 YNFKEQ. This CDR3 region has 14 residues. Trimming shortened V by 1 base and J by 9 bases, and 13 bases separated the two germline ends. CDR3 amino acids: CASSQGGGGLEQFF. DNA of the CDR3: TGTGCCAGCAGCCAAGGGGGAGGGGGCCTTGAGCAGTTCTTC.

This clone was seen a handful of times. This chain links TRBV9 with TRBJ2-5; 7 bases are shared with TRBD1. The CDR3 extends over 15 amino acids. Germline V lookup: CDR1 SGDLS, CDR2 YYNGEE. The trim removed 1 base at V and 5 bases at J, leaving 8 bases unmatched. Written as DNA, the CDR3 is TGTGCCAGCAGCGTAAGACAGGGATCCCGGGAGACCCAGTACTTC. It specifies CASSVRQGSRETQYF.

This clone was recorded a few times. The gene calls are TRBV7-9 and TRBJ1-4; D gene unclear. Germline assignment: CDR1 SEHNR and CDR2 FQNEAQ (reference sequence). This CDR3 region has 15 residues. Trimming shortened V by 5 bases and J by 4 bases, and 14 bases separated the two germline ends. The CDR3 loop reads CASSPREPGNEKLFF. As DNA, the CDR3 is TGTGCCAGCAGCCCCCGGGAGCCCGGTAATGAAAAACTGTTTTTT.

The V and J genes are TRBV5-6 and TRBJ2-1; the D gene is possibly TRBD1 (6 bases). Germline loops: CDR1 SGHDT, CDR2 YYEEEE. V lost 0 bases, J lost 7 bases, and 14 bases lay in between. The CDR3 extends over 15 amino acids. CDR3 sequence: CASSLGAGVWNEQFF. DNA of the CDR3: TGTGCCAGCAGCTTGGGCGCAGGGGTATGGAATGAGCAGTTCTTC.